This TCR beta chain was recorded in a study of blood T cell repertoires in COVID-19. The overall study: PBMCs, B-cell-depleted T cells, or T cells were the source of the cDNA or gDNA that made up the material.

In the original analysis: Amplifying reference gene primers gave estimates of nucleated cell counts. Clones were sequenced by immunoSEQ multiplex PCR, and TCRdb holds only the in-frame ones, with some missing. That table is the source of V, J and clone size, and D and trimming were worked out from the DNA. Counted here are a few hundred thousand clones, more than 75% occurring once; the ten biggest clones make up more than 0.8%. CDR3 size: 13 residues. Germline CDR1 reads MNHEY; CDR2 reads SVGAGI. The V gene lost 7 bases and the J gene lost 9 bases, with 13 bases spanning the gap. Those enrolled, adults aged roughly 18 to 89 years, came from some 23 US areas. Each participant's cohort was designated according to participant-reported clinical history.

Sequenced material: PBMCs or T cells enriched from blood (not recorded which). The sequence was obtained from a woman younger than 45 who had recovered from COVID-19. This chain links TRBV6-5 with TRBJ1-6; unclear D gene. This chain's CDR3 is CASIESPFSPLHF. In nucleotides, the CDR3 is TGTGCCAGCATCGAGAGCCCCTTTTCACCCCTCCACTTT.